Detailed here is one T cell receptor beta chain. Its matching antigen is unknown. This CDR3 spans 16 amino acids. Germline CDR1 reads SGHRS; CDR2 reads YFSETQ. Germline trimming cut 0 bases from V and 4 bases from J; bases unmatched to any gene: 9. Treatment reported: roughly 10-day PBMC culture with coronavirus spike peptide pools or control peptides (ViraFEST assay). CD4+ T cells that came from the unexposed donor were collected before the COVID-19 pandemic (2011-2018). Expanded clonotypes were found by TCR sequencing after peptide-pool stimulation (ViraFEST). PBMC cultures, at two million cells per well, received 8 to 10 IU/ml IL-2 and roughly 9.6 ug/ml peptide pools. With the Oncomine TCR Beta short-read assay, DNA from cultured CD4+ T cells was sequenced. The genomic DNA was obtained from cultured CD4+ T cells by extraction with the QIAamp micro DNA kit. TCRdb recomputed calls from the PCR reads with MiXCR, one row per CDR3 protein. The sample consists of 9,000 to 13,000 distinct CDR3 sequences, about 30% of them appearing once.

This sample was included in a study of vaccination and CD4 T cells after COVID-19. The study's findings and limits: Clonotypes reactive to SARS-CoV-2 had a median that went up from approximately 21 to 38, but not significantly.

The chain has TRBV5-1 and TRBJ2-5; 7 positions agree with TRBD1. Sequences were obtained from CD4+ T cells from blood, cultured in vitro. The clonotype originates from a human donor in good health. CDR3 in amino acids: CASSLVIGGLLETQYF. CDR3 bases: TGCGCCAGCAGCTTGGTTATAGGGGGCTTGTTAGAGACCCAGTACTTC.